The rows below give T cell receptor beta chains drawn from one sample of a study of cytomegalovirus exposure and HLA in healthy donors. TCRdb's table, derived via immunoSEQ multiplex PCR, lists solely in-frame clones and lacks some. The table has over 150,000 clones, about 79% seen once; the top ten hold 1.2%. The sequenced sample was PBMCs. Receptors were obtained from a girl aged 2 to 10 in good health and CMV-seropositive. CDR3s include the opening cysteine and the closing phenylalanine or tryptophan. The D gene is left open where the match is weak. Size values are once, few and many counts, or a class for expanded clones, and some rows have none.

V gene,clone size,D gene,J gene,CDR3 DNA,CDR3 protein
TRBV2,-,TRBD1,TRBJ1-2,TGTGCCAGCAGTCGGGACAGCCCCTATGGCTACACCTTC,CASSRDSPYGYTF
TRBV7-2,-,TRBD2,TRBJ2-1,TGTGCCAGCAGCCTGCTAGCGGGAGAGACGAAACACAATGAGCAGTTCTTC,CASSLLAGETKHNEQFF
TRBV6-5,-,-,TRBJ1-5,TGTGCCAGCAGTCTTTACGGGACACCAAATCAGCCCCAGCATTTT,CASSLYGTPNQPQHF
TRBV7-8,-,-,TRBJ2-2,TGTGCCAGCAGATTGAAACCCCGGGTACCAAATGCCGGGGAGCTGTTTTTT,CASRLKPRVPNAGELFF
TRBV2,few,-,TRBJ2-7,TGTGCCAGCAGCGACCTCGGGGGATACGAGCAGTACTTC,CASSDLGGYEQYF
TRBV19,-,-,TRBJ1-2,TGTGCCAGTAGTATCTTAAGTAGTTTTGCCTATGGCTACACCTTC,CASSILSSFAYGYTF
TRBV13,-,TRBD1,TRBJ2-7,TGTGCCAGCAGCCCTGAGGCCGGGACAGGGGACTTTTCAGGGTACGAGCAGTACTTC,CASSPEAGTGDFSGYEQYF
TRBV5-4,few,-,TRBJ1-1,TGTGCCAGCAGCTTTGAGCTGAGTGAAGCTTTCTTT,CASSFELSEAFF
TRBV12-5,-,-,TRBJ1-1,TGTGCTAGTGGTTTTGGGGGGAGCCCTGAAGCTTTCTTT,CASGFGGSPEAFF
TRBV30,-,TRBD2,TRBJ2-4,TGTGCCTGGGCCCCTAGCGGGGGTAAAAACATTCAGTACTTC,CAWAPSGGKNIQYF
TRBV4-1,-,-,TRBJ2-7,TGCGCCAGCAGCCAAGATGGGCCCTTTACCTACGAGCAGTACTTC,CASSQDGPFTYEQYF
TRBV12-2,-,-,TRBJ1-6,TGTGCAAGTCGCCCAGGGCGGGGCACTTCTTACTCCTATAATTCACCCCTCCACTTT,CASRPGRGTSYSYNSPLHF
TRBV7-7,-,-,TRBJ2-7,TGTGCTAGCAGCCCTCGAGGCCCTTACGAGCAGTACTTC,CASSPRGPYEQYF
TRBV19,-,-,TRBJ1-5,TGTGCCAGTAGTCCGCCAGGATACCAGCCCCAGCATTTT,CASSPPGYQPQHF
TRBV5-1,few,TRBD1,TRBJ1-3,TGCGCCAGCAGCTTGGCAGGGGGCTCTGGAAACACCATATATTTT,CASSLAGGSGNTIYF
TRBV7-2,-,TRBD1,TRBJ2-2,TGTGCCAGCAGCTCCCAAACAGGGGGCTACGCCGGGGAGCTGTTTTTT,CASSSQTGGYAGELFF
TRBV2,-,TRBD2,TRBJ2-5,TGTGCCAGCAGATCCCATCGACTAGCCGAGACCCAGTACTTC,CASRSHRLAETQYF
TRBV11-3,-,TRBD2,TRBJ2-3,TGTGCCAGCAGCTTAAAACTAGCGGGCACAGATACGCAGTATTTT,CASSLKLAGTDTQYF
TRBV5-1,-,-,TRBJ2-5,TGCGCCAGCAGCTTGGGGGCTATGGCCGGAGAGACCCAGTACTTC,CASSLGAMAGETQYF
TRBV19,-,-,TRBJ1-2,TGTGCCAGTAGTATACGGACAGCTGCTAACTATGGCTACACCTTC,CASSIRTAANYGYTF
TRBV30,once,-,TRBJ2-2,TGTGCCTGGAGTGTAGTCAGGCTGGACACCGGGGAGCTGTTTTTT,CAWSVVRLDTGELFF
TRBV5-4,-,TRBD2,TRBJ2-2,TGTGCCAGCAGCTTATTAGCGGGAGGGGGCACCGGGGAGCTGTTTTTT,CASSLLAGGGTGELFF
TRBV19,-,-,TRBJ2-3,TGTGCCAGCCGAGATTACACAGATACGCAGTATTTT,CASRDYTDTQYF
TRBV7-3,-,-,TRBJ2-3,TGTGCCAGCAGCTTAATGGGCCGGGGAGGCACAGATACGCAGTATTTT,CASSLMGRGGTDTQYF
TRBV11-2,-,-,TRBJ1-4,TGTGCCAGCAGCCCGGGGGTTGGCTCGCTGGGAAAACTGTTTTTT,CASSPGVGSLGKLFF
TRBV18,-,-,TRBJ2-7,TGTGCCAGCTCACCTCTTGACGCTATGGGGGGACTCTACGAGCAGTACTTC,CASSPLDAMGGLYEQYF
TRBV4-1,-,-,TRBJ1-2,TGCGCCAGCAGCCAAGTGGCGGGGGACTATGGCTACACCTTC,CASSQVAGDYGYTF
TRBV7-9,-,TRBD1,TRBJ1-5,TGTGCCAGCAGCCCCGTGACAGGGCCGATCAGTCAGCCCCAGCATTTT,CASSPVTGPISQPQHF
TRBV4-2,-,-,TRBJ1-3,TGTGCCAGCAGCCATTTCGGAGGGGCCTACTCTGGAAACACCATATATTTT,CASSHFGGAYSGNTIYF
TRBV6-1,once,-,TRBJ1-5,TGTGCCAGCAGTGCCCTCGGGGTCCTAAATCAGCCCCAGCATTTT,CASSALGVLNQPQHF
TRBV27,-,-,TRBJ1-4,TGTGCCAGCAGATTCGGCGGGGCCTACCGACCTGGGGAAAAACTGTTTTTT,CASRFGGAYRPGEKLFF
TRBV28,-,-,TRBJ1-2,TGTGCCAGCAGTTGGCAGGCCAGTAGTACAAATGGCTACACCTTC,CASSWQASSTNGYTF
TRBV19,-,-,TRBJ2-2,TGTGCCAGTAGTGCTTACGTCCAGTCGGGTACCGGGGAGCTGTTTTTT,CASSAYVQSGTGELFF
TRBV10-3,-,TRBD1,TRBJ1-2,TGTGCCATCACCGGGACAGAGTATGGCTACACCTTC,CAITGTEYGYTF
TRBV6-1,-,-,TRBJ1-1,TGTGCCAGCAGTGGAGACACTGAAGCTTTCTTT,CASSGDTEAFF
TRBV30,-,-,TRBJ1-4,TGTGCCTCGGGTGGGACAAATAATGAAAAACTGTTTTTT,CASGGTNNEKLFF
TRBV5-1,-,TRBD1,TRBJ2-7,TGCGCCAGCAGCCTTACAGGGGAGAGATACGAGCAGTACTTC,CASSLTGERYEQYF
TRBV2,-,-,TRBJ2-1,TGTGCCAGCAGTGGGAGCCGGATATTCTTC,CASSGSRIFF
TRBV4-1,-,TRBD1,TRBJ1-4,TGCGCCAGCAGCCAACGTCCGGGACAGGGGGATGAAAAACTGTTTTTT,CASSQRPGQGDEKLFF
TRBV5-1,-,-,TRBJ1-4,TGCGCCAGCAGCTTGGGACAGTCTAATGAAAAACTGTTTTTT,CASSLGQSNEKLFF
TRBV6-1,-,TRBD2,TRBJ2-7,TGTGCCAGCAGTTCAGCCGGGACTAACTACGAGCAGTACTTC,CASSSAGTNYEQYF
TRBV7-2,-,TRBD1,TRBJ1-1,TGTGCCAGCAGCTTAATGGACAGGGGAAGCACTGAAGCTTTCTTT,CASSLMDRGSTEAFF
TRBV18,-,TRBD2,TRBJ2-5,TGTGCCAGCTCACCCCCTAGCGGGAGGGCCCAGGAGACCCAGTACTTC,CASSPPSGRAQETQYF
TRBV15,-,TRBD2,TRBJ2-7,TGTGCCACCAGCAGAACAAAAACTATCGGACTAGCGGGAGGCCAACTCTACGAGCAGTACTTC,CATSRTKTIGLAGGQLYEQYF
TRBV4-2,-,-,TRBJ1-1,TGTGCCAGCAGCCAAGTCTTCCCCAGGGAATCGACTGAAGCTTTCTTT,CASSQVFPRESTEAFF
TRBV19,-,TRBD2,TRBJ2-7,TGTGCCAGTAGAGCGGGAGGTCTCAGCTACGAGCAGTACTTC,CASRAGGLSYEQYF
TRBV2,-,-,TRBJ1-1,TGTGCCAGCAGAGACAACAGGGATGCCACTGAAGCTTTCTTT,CASRDNRDATEAFF
TRBV29-1,few,-,TRBJ2-1,TGCAGCGTTGATGGTCGGCAGGGTCGTTACAATGAGCAGTTCTTC,CSVDGRQGRYNEQFF
TRBV7-2,once,TRBD2,TRBJ2-7,TGTGCCAGCAGCTTACGACTAGCGGGGTACGAGCAGTACTTC,CASSLRLAGYEQYF